This T cell receptor (beta chain) derives from a study of Tregs in tolerant kidney transplant recipients. V gave up 4 bases and J gave up 3 bases; unmatched junction bases: 9. This CDR3 is 14 amino acids long. Germline CDR1 is DFQATT and CDR2 is SNEGSKA (reference sequence). Details on this clone: The missing CDR3 end, 3 residues past where the read stops, is filled in from the germline J gene.

Recipients received nonmyeloablative bone marrow transplants from related graft donors, with transient mixed chimerism. Sequenced by immunoSEQ multiplex PCR; TCRdb stores in-frame clones only, minus some. Its clone listing holds about 31,000 clones. The receptor was derived from a human patient who received a combined kidney and bone marrow transplant. A share of the T cells may be of graft donor origin. This rearrangement joins TRBV20-1 to TRBJ2-7; the match to TRBD1 covers 7 bases. The material was CD4+ T cells from blood (PBMCs), obtained 24 months after the transplant. CDR3 residues: CSAKHPTGVYEQYF. CDR3 DNA (partial): TGCAGTGCTAAACACCCCACAGGGGTCTACGAG.